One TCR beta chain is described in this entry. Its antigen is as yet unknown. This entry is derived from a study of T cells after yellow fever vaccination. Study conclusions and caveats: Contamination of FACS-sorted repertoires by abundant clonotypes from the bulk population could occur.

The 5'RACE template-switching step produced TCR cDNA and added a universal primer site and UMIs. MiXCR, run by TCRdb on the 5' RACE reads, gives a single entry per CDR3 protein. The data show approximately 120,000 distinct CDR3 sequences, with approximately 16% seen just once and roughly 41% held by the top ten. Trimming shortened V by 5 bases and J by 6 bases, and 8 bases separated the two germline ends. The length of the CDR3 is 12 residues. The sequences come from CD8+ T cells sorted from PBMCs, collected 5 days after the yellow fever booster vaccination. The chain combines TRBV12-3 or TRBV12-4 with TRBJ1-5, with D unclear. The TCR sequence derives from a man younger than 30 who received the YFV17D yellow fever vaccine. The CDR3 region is CASSPPAQPQHF. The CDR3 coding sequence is TGTGCCAGCAGTCCTCCCGCTCAGCCCCAGCATTTT.